The 13 T cell receptor beta chains reported below all come from one sample, sequenced in a study of T cell responses to AZD1222 COVID-19 vaccine. Generated by immunoSEQ multiplex PCR, the TCRdb table keeps only in-frame clones and is missing some. The table records some 150,000 clones, around 89% of them present only once. The material was peripheral blood, obtained 28 days after the second dose of the MenACWY control vaccine. Receptors originate from an adult who received the MenACWY meningococcal vaccine as a control.

V gene TRBV18 combines with J gene TRBJ1-2, with D possibly matching TRBD1 (6 bases). This CDR3 contains 13 residues. V was trimmed by 4 bases and J by 5 bases, leaving 11 bases between them. CDR1 KGHSH and CDR2 LQKENI come from the germline V gene. The CDR3 loop is CASSQDSYYGYTF. The CDR3 DNA sequence: TGTGCCAGCTCACAGGACAGTTATTATGGCTACACCTTC.

The chain uses TRBV5-4 and TRBJ2-1; 12 bases agree with TRBD2. Unmatched junction bases numbered 6, after V lost 4 bases and J lost 4 bases. Germline V gene data show CDR1 as SGHNT and CDR2 as YYREEE (reference sequence). The length of the CDR3 is 16 residues. CDR3 sequence (DNA): TGTGCCAGCAGCCCCGGACTAGCGGGAAGTTACAATGAGCAGTTCTTC. It encodes CASSPGLAGSYNEQFF.

The chain uses TRBV7-9 and TRBJ2-7; maybe TRBD2 (6 bases). The CDR3 consists of 11 residues. Germline V lookup: CDR1 SEHNR, CDR2 FQNEAQ (reference sequence). Trimming shortened V by 5 bases and J by 10 bases, and 12 bases separated the two germline ends. As DNA, the CDR3 is TGTGCCAGCAGCCGTGGAGGGGATCAGTACTTC. Its translation is CASSRGGDQYF.

The genes are TRBV28 and TRBJ1-5; D gene uncertain. Germline V gene lookup returns CDR1 MDHEN and CDR2 SYDVKM. Trimming took off 4 bases at V and 0 bases at J, with 7 bases between the two ends. CDR3 length equals 14 residues. The CDR3 DNA sequence: TGTGCCAGCAGTTCGGGATATAGCAATCAGCCCCAGCATTTT. Its translation is CASSSGYSNQPQHF.

The chain employs TRBV3-1 (or the pseudogene TRBV3-2) and TRBJ2-2; tentatively, D is TRBD2 (5 bases). There are 16 residues in the CDR3. V was clipped by 4 bases and J by 5 bases, with 17 bases between them. Per the germline V gene, CDR1 is LGHDT and CDR2 is YNNKEL (reference sequence). The CDR3 region is CASSPLRGSGTGELFF. CDR3 nucleotides: TGTGCCAGCAGCCCACTACGAGGGAGTGGGACCGGGGAGCTGTTTTTT.

This chain joins TRBV12-3 or TRBV12-4 and TRBJ1-1; no reliable D call. V lost 6 bases and J 0 bases, leaving 8 bases between the germline ends. The CDR3 covers 13 residues. This chain's CDR3 is CASSRVLNTEAFF. The CDR3 nucleotides read TGTGCCAGCAGCCGCGTACTGAACACTGAAGCTTTCTTT.

This chain links TRBV6-5 with TRBJ2-7; D perhaps matches TRBD1 (6 bases). V gave up 7 bases and J gave up 7 bases, with 23 bases separating them. The germline V gene encodes CDR1 MNHEY and CDR2 SVGAGI. The length of the CDR3 is 15 residues. The chain's CDR3 is CASISWTAGVGEQYF. The CDR3 nucleotides are TGTGCCAGCATCTCCTGGACCGCAGGGGTTGGGGAGCAGTACTTC.

The chain uses TRBV5-1 and TRBJ2-7, with 8 bases matching TRBD1. The J segment lost 4 bases and the V segment lost 0 bases, leaving 6 bases of the junction unmatched. This CDR3 spans 15 amino acids. In germline, CDR1 is SGHRS, CDR2 YFSETQ. The CDR3 is CASSLAAGGWYEQYF. As DNA, the CDR3 is TGCGCCAGCAGCTTGGCGGCAGGGGGCTGGTACGAGCAGTACTTC.

The chain links TRBV5-1 to TRBJ2-7, with unresolved D. The CDR3 is made up of 12 amino acids. Trimming removed 4 bases from V and 6 bases from J, with 11 bases in between. Germline CDR1 is SGHRS and CDR2 is YFSETQ. The CDR3 is CASSVDPSEQYF. The CDR3 nucleotides read TGCGCCAGCAGCGTCGACCCCTCCGAGCAGTACTTC.

In its sample, this clone was seen once. The chain has TRBV5-1 and TRBJ2-7, with 7 positions matching TRBD1. J lost 2 bases, V lost 7 bases, and 3 bases had no gene match. The CDR3 has 12 residues. Germline values: CDR1 SGHRS, CDR2 YFSETQ. The CDR3 loop is CASSQGAYEQYF. CDR3 DNA sequence: TGCGCCAGCTCCCAGGGGGCCTACGAGCAGTACTTC.

J is TRBJ2-7 and V is TRBV19; D is possibly TRBD1 or TRBD2 (6 bases each). The germline V gene encodes CDR1 LNHDA and CDR2 SQIVND (reference sequence). The CDR3 length is 16 residues. Deletions cut 5 bases from V and 2 bases from J, with 19 bases between. The CDR3: CASSPPGAAGTYEQYF. The CDR3 DNA sequence: TGTGCCAGTAGTCCGCCGGGGGCGGCAGGAACCTACGAGCAGTACTTC.

The rearrangement links TRBV11-2 to TRBJ1-4; tentatively, D is TRBD1 (5 bases). Germline V lookup: CDR1 SGHAT, CDR2 FQNNGV. The germline V and J ends were trimmed by 4 bases and 3 bases, with 9 bases remaining between them. The CDR3 spans 14 residues. CDR3 sequence reads: CASSSTVPNEKLFF. The CDR3, as DNA: TGTGCCAGCAGCTCGACAGTACCTAATGAAAAACTGTTTTTT.

This clone has a handful of counts. Within the sample, other DNA sequences also encode this same CDR3. The V call is TRBV30, the J call TRBJ1-5; D gene unclear. Germline CDR1 reads GTSNPN; CDR2 reads SVGIG (reference sequence). V was shortened by 0 bases and J by 0 bases, with 3 bases between the two germline ends. The CDR3 sequence is 13 residues long. CDR3 sequence reads: CAWSVNSNQPQHF. For the CDR3, the DNA is TGTGCCTGGAGTGTGAATAGCAATCAGCCCCAGCATTTT.